In its sample, the clone carrying this T cell receptor (beta chain) was seen once. Its antigen is as yet unknown. Using immunoSEQ multiplex PCR, the repertoire was profiled, and TCRdb retains in-frame clones only, with some absent. The table includes 1.6 million or so clones, about 98.5% detected once. This sample is drawn from a study of shared clonotypes between healthy human individuals. Study-level information: Donor ages ranged 18 to 49 years: two women, a few men.

Findings and limits, study-wide: Clonotypes not shared had lower generation probabilities than those common to all four donors. Only blood was sampled; tissue repertoires likely differ.

CDR1 is SGHNT, CDR2 YYREEE, per germline (reference sequence). V was pared by 0 bases and J by 0 bases, with 10 bases between. The CDR3 length is 15 residues. This rearrangement joins TRBV5-4 to TRBJ2-7; no clear D. The sequenced sample was naive CD4+ T cells sorted from blood. Subset: CD45RA+ positively selected. The receptor was isolated from a man aged 30 to 45 in good health. The CDR3 protein is CASSLAGGASYEQYF. The CDR3 bases are TGTGCCAGCAGCTTGGCCGGCGGAGCCTCCTACGAGCAGTACTTC.